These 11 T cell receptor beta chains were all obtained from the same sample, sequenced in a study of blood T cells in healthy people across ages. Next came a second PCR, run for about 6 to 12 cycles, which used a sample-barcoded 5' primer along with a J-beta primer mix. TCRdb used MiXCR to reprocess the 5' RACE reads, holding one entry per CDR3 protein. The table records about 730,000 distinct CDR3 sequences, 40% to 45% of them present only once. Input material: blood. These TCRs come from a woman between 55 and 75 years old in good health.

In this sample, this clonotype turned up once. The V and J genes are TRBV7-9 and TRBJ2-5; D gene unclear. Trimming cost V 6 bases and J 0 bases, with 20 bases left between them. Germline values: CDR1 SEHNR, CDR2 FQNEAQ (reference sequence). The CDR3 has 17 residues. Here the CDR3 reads CASSQIPTSYYQETQYF. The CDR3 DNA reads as TGTGCCAGCAGTCAGATCCCGACTTCATACTACCAAGAGACCCAGTACTTC.

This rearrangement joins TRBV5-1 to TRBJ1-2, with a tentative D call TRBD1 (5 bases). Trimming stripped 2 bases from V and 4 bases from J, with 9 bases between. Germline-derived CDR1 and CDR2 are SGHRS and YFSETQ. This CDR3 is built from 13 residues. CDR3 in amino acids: CASSFPGGYGYTF. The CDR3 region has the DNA TGCGCCAGCAGCTTCCCGGGGGGCTATGGCTACACCTTC.

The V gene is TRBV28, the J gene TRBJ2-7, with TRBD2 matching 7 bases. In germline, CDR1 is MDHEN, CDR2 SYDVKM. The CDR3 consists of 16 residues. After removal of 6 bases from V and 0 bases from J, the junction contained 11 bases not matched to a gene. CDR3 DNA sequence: TGTGCCAGCAGGAACGAGGGAGGGTATAGCTCCTACGAGCAGTACTTC. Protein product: CASRNEGGYSSYEQYF.

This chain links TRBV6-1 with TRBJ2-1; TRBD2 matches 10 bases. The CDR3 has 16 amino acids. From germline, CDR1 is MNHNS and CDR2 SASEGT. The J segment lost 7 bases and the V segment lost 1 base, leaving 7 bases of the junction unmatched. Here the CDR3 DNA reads TGTGCCAGCAGTGAAGATGCCAGCGGGGGGGGGAATGAGCAGTTCTTC. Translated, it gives CASSEDASGGGNEQFF.

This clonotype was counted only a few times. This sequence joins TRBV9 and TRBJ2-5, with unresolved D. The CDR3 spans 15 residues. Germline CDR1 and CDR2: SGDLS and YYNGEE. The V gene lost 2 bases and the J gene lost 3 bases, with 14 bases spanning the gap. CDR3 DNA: TGTGCCAGCAGCGTTACCCCTCGCCCCGAAGAGACCCAGTACTTC. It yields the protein CASSVTPRPEETQYF.

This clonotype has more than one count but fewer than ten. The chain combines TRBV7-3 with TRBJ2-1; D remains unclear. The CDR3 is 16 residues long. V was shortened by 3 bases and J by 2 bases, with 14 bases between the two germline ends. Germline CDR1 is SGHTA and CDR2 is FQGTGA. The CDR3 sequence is CASSFSKAAAYNEQFF. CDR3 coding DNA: TGTGCCAGCAGCTTTTCGAAGGCAGCAGCCTACAATGAGCAGTTCTTC.

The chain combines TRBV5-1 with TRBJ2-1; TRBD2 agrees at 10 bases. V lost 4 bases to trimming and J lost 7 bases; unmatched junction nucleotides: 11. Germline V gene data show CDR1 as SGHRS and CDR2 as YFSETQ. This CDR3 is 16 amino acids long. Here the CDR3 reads CASSPPASGSGNEQFF. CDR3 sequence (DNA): TGCGCCAGCAGCCCCCCGGCTAGCGGGAGTGGAAATGAGCAGTTCTTC.

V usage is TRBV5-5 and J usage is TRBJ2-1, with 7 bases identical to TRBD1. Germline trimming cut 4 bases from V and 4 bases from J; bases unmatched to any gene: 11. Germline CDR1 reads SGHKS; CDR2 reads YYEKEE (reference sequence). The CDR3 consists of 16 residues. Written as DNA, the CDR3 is TGTGCCAGCAGCACGGGGACAGTTGACCTTTACAATGAGCAGTTCTTC. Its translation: CASSTGTVDLYNEQFF.

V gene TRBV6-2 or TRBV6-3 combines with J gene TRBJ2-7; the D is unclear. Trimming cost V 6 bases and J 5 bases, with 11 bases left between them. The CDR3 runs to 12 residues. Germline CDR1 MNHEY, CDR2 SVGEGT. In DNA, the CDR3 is TGTGCCAGCAGGTACCAGGCCGACGAGCAGTACTTC. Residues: CASRYQADEQYF.

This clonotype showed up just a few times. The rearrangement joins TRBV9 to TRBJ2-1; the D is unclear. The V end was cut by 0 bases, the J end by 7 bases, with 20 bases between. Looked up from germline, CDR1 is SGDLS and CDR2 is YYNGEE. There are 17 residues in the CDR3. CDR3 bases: TGTGCCAGCAGCGTAGACGAGTCGGTGTACCCGACGAATGAGCAGTTCTTC. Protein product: CASSVDESVYPTNEQFF.

Here the CDR3 DNA reads TGCAGTGCTGCCGTAGCGGGAGAATTTGGGTACTTC. Protein sequence: CSAAVAGEFGYF. The rearrangement links TRBV20-1 to TRBJ2-4, with 9 bases identical to TRBD2. This CDR3 is built from 12 residues. V was clipped by 5 bases and J by 15 bases; unmatched bases: 11. CDR1 is DFQATT and CDR2 is SNEGSKA in the germline V gene (reference sequence).